This T cell receptor beta chain was identified during a study of OX40 agonist ivuxolimab in advanced cancers. Study background: The patients got ivuxolimab, which is an agonistic anti-OX40 (CD134) antibody.

Germline V CDR1 and CDR2: MNHEY, SVGAGI. The CDR3 loop spans 13 amino acids. Between the trimmed V and J ends, which lost 3 bases and 3 bases, there was a span of 9 bases. Sequencing used immunoSEQ multiplex PCR; TCRdb keeps in-frame clones, though not all of them. The data show about 77,000 clones, about 85% seen once. The sample in question was CD4+ or CD8+ T cells sorted from blood, obtained in a trial of the OX40 agonist ivuxolimab. The clonotype was recovered from an adult with an advanced solid tumor such as melanoma, head and neck, liver or kidney cancer. V gene TRBV6-5 combines with J gene TRBJ2-7; no definite D call. The CDR3: CASSYVGHYEQYF. The CDR3, as DNA: TGTGCCAGCAGTTATGTCGGCCACTACGAGCAGTACTTC.